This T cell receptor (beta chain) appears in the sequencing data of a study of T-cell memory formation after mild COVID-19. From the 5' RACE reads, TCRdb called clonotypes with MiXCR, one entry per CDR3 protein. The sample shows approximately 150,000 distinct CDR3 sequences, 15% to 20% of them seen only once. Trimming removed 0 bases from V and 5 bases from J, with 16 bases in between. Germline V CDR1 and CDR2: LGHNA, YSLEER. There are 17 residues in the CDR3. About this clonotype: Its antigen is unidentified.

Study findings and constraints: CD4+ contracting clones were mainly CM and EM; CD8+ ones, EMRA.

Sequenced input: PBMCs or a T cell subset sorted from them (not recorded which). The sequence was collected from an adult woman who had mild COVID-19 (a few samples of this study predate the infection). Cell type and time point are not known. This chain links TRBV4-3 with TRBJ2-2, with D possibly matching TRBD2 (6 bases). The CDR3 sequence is CASSQEAGRQGTGELFF. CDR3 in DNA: TGCGCCAGCAGCCAAGAGGCGGGGCGTCAAGGGACCGGGGAGCTGTTTTTT.